A single sample gave rise to the 27 T cell receptor beta chains below, sequenced in a study of blood T cells in healthy people across ages (dated by TCRdb to between 2015 and 2016). Library generation was performed with 5' RACE. Instrument on record: Illumina HiSeq 2500. A second PCR of roughly 6 to 11 cycles was run with a J-beta primer mix and a sample-barcoded 5' primer. TCRdb trimmed public reads at Q25 via fastp, called clones via MiXCR and kept in-frame beta chains. When rows share a CDR3 protein, they turn into one entry using the most common DNA and genes. Present in this sample are 1.2 million to 1.5 million distinct CDR3 sequences, roughly 64% of which were seen just once. The ten biggest clones cover 5.5% to 8% of the sample. The sample taken for sequencing was blood. The receptor source for this set is a young man in good health.

The V and J genes are TRBV4-1 and TRBJ1-5; 8 positions agree with TRBD1. The junction had 8 bases not matched to a gene; V was cut back by 1 base and J by 6 bases. The germline gives CDR1 MGHRA, CDR2 YSYEKL. This CDR3 comprises 16 residues. This CDR3 is CASSQGETGAGQPQHF. CDR3 coding DNA: TGCGCCAGCAGCCAAGGGGAGACAGGGGCTGGTCAGCCCCAGCATTTT.

This chain links TRBV25-1 with TRBJ2-5; a weak D match, TRBD2 (6 bases). Trimming left V 5 bases short and J 10 bases short, with 17 bases between. CDR1 is MGHDK, CDR2 SYGVNS, per germline. CDR3 length: 13 amino acids. CDR3 sequence: CASSLTVPGVQYF. In nucleotides, the CDR3 is TGTGCCAGCAGTTTGACAGTCCCGGGGGTCCAGTACTTC.

V gene TRBV14 combines with J gene TRBJ2-4; 8 nucleotides agree with TRBD1. CDR3 length: 17 amino acids. In germline, CDR1 is SGHDN, CDR2 FVKESK. V lost 1 base and J lost 0; bases outside the gene matches: 5. DNA for the CDR3: TGTGCCAGCAGCCAAGGGACAGGGACAATAGCCAAAAACATTCAGTACTTC. It specifies CASSQGTGTIAKNIQYF.

The chain links TRBV5-1 to TRBJ2-2; TRBD2 agrees at 9 bases. Germline values: CDR1 SGHRS, CDR2 YFSETQ. The CDR3 is 19 residues long. V gave up 2 bases and J gave up 1 base; unmatched junction bases: 12. For the CDR3, the DNA is TGCGCCAGCAGCTTAGGGCGGGGGGGCGCCCGAAGGAACACCGGGGAGCTGTTTTTT. Translated: CASSLGRGGARRNTGELFF.

The genes are TRBV7-2 and TRBJ2-3, with D unclear. Trimming shortened V by 5 bases and J by 8 bases, and 20 bases separated the two germline ends. CDR1 is SGHTA and CDR2 is FQGNSA in the germline V gene. There are 15 residues in the CDR3. Here the CDR3 DNA reads TGTGCCAGCAGCAAACCGGGCCGGCCTATGGGTACGCAGTATTTT. Translated: CASSKPGRPMGTQYF.

V and J are TRBV5-1 and TRBJ2-1; 10 bases match TRBD2. The CDR3 extends over 16 amino acids. Trimming removed 4 bases from V and 4 bases from J; junction bases left unmatched: 8. The germline V gene encodes CDR1 SGHRS and CDR2 YFSETQ. Here the CDR3 reads CASSTWTSGLYNEQFF. DNA of the CDR3: TGCGCCAGCAGCACCTGGACTAGCGGACTATACAATGAGCAGTTCTTC.

The V and J genes are TRBV21-1 and TRBJ2-6; the table assigns TRBD1, which was not confirmed against the DNA. TRBV21-1 is a pseudogene. CDR3 length: 19 amino acids. This CDR3 is CASSSTRDRGRAGANVLTF. For the CDR3, the DNA is TGTGCCAGCAGCTCTACCAGGGACAGGGGTAGAGCTGGGGCCAACGTCCTGACTTTC.

The chain joins TRBV11-2 to TRBJ2-7; D is perhaps TRBD1 (7 bases). Per the germline V gene, CDR1 is SGHAT and CDR2 is FQNNGV. Trimming removed 1 base at V and 4 bases at J, with 17 bases between. CDR3 size: 16 residues. CDR3 region: CASSLAAQGRWYEQYF. CDR3 DNA sequence: TGTGCCAGCAGCTTAGCCGCACAGGGGAGGTGGTACGAGCAGTACTTC.

The chain uses TRBV5-6 and TRBJ1-5; no firm D call. V was cut by 0 bases and J by 5 bases, with 9 bases left in between. The CDR3 contains 14 residues. Germline V gives CDR1 SGHDT, CDR2 YYEEEE. CDR3 protein: CASSLGPGDQPQHF. The DNA for the CDR3 is TGTGCCAGCAGCTTGGGTCCCGGGGATCAGCCCCAGCATTTT.

The V call is TRBV2, the J call TRBJ1-3; D unresolved. The CDR3 runs 13 residues. The germline CDR1 and CDR2 sequences are SNHLY and FYNNEI. V lost 2 bases to trimming and J lost 4 bases, with 6 bases between them. CDR3 protein: CASSENRGNTIYF. In DNA, the CDR3 is TGTGCCAGCAGTGAAAATCGGGGAAACACCATATATTTT.

The chain is built from TRBV27 and TRBJ2-2, with TRBD2 matching 7 bases. V was pared by 3 bases and J by 6 bases, with 13 bases of the junction left unmatched. Germline loops: CDR1 MNHEY, CDR2 SMNVEV (reference sequence). CDR3 size: 17 residues. The CDR3 sequence is CASSLVLAAMGAGELFF. The CDR3 DNA follows: TGTGCCAGCAGTTTGGTCCTAGCGGCGATGGGAGCCGGGGAGCTGTTTTTT.

Written as DNA, the CDR3 is TGCAGTGCTAGGATTTCTAGCGGGGGAAACATTCAGTACTTC. Amino acid sequence: CSARISSGGNIQYF. The chain joins TRBV20-1 to TRBJ2-7; 10 positions agree with TRBD2. The J call may be wrong; the DNA end is better matched by TRBJ2-4. The germline CDR1 and CDR2 sequences are DFQATT and SNEGSKA (reference sequence). This CDR3 comprises 14 residues.

V is TRBV28 and J is TRBJ2-4, with TRBD1 identical over 9 bases. The last part of the DNA fits TRBJ2-7 better; the J call may be wrong. CDR1 MDHEN and CDR2 SYDVKM come from the germline V gene. The CDR3 contains 14 residues. This CDR3 is CASSLNRGQCEQYF. As DNA, the CDR3 is TGTGCCAGCAGTTTAAACAGGGGGCAATGCGAGCAGTACTTC.

This clonotype was detected only a few times. The rearrangement joins TRBV10-3 to TRBJ2-1; perhaps TRBD1 as D (6 bases). CDR3 length equals 15 residues. Per the germline V gene, CDR1 is ENHRY and CDR2 is SYGVKD. V was clipped by 1 base and J by 6 bases, with 13 bases between them. CDR3 nucleotides: TGTGCCATCAGTGAGTTTGGGGGCTCCGGCAATGAGCAGTTCTTC. It encodes CAISEFGGSGNEQFF.

This rearrangement joins TRBV3-1 to TRBJ2-3; D is uncertain. Trimming left V 4 bases short and J 3 bases short, with 17 bases between. Germline CDR1 is LGHDT and CDR2 is YNNKEL (reference sequence). The CDR3 sequence is 16 residues long. This chain's CDR3 is CASSRISSRSTDTQYF. CDR3 nucleotide sequence: TGTGCCAGCAGCCGGATATCGAGTCGGAGTACAGATACGCAGTATTTT.

Notes on this clonotype: One end of the junction varies from germline; a read error may be responsible. The CDR3 DNA is TGCGCCAGCAGCCATCAAACCGGGGAGGTCGATCGTGAGTTCTTC. Translated, it gives CASSHQTGEVDREFF. The rearrangement joins TRBV4-1 to TRBJ2-7; D is possibly TRBD2 (6 bases). Germline V gene data show CDR1 as MGHRA and CDR2 as YSYEKL. The CDR3 is made up of 15 amino acids.

In this sample, this clonotype turned up once. The chain combines TRBV15 with TRBJ1-2; D is perhaps TRBD1 (5 bases). The length of the CDR3 is 19 residues. V was trimmed by 1 base and J by 0 bases, leaving 21 bases between them. Germline V gene data show CDR1 as LNHNV and CDR2 as YYDKDF (reference sequence). CDR3 sequence (DNA): TGTGCCACCAGCAGAGCCCTTAACCCCCTCGGGGACTCTAACTATGGCTACACCTTC. Translating it yields CATSRALNPLGDSNYGYTF.

The rearrangement links TRBV6-5 to TRBJ2-7; TRBD2 might be the D (6 bases). The CDR3 has 13 amino acids. The germline V gene encodes CDR1 MNHEY and CDR2 SVGAGI. The ends were cut back, 5 bases at V and 6 bases at J, with 14 bases in the middle. CDR3 DNA sequence: TGTGCCAGCAGTCCCGGGGGTTCGGGCGAGCAGTACTTC. This gives the protein CASSPGGSGEQYF.

This chain links TRBV3-1 with TRBJ2-2, with D unresolved. The germline CDR1 and CDR2 sequences are LGHDT and YNNKEL (reference sequence). This CDR3 contains 18 residues. The ends were cut back, 5 bases at V and 3 bases at J, with 22 bases in the middle. The CDR3 sequence: CASSTRLGSRTYTGELFF. Here the CDR3 DNA reads TGTGCCAGCAGCACGCGCCTCGGGTCCCGAACGTACACCGGGGAGCTGTTTTTT.

The gene calls are TRBV4-3 and TRBJ2-4; no clear D. CDR3 length: 13 residues. Trimming removed 0 bases from V and 15 bases from J, with 15 bases in between. Germline V gene lookup returns CDR1 LGHNA and CDR2 YSLEER. The CDR3 DNA sequence: TGCGCCAGCAGCCAAGAAGGCGGACGGAATTTGTACTTC. As protein: CASSQEGGRNLYF.

CDR3 in amino acids: CASSYTLTEPQHF. In DNA, the CDR3 is TGTGCCAGCAGTTACACCTTAACGGAGCCCCAGCATTTT. This chain connects TRBV6-6 to TRBJ1-5; D gene ambiguous. Germline V gene data show CDR1 as MNHNY and CDR2 as SVGAGI (reference sequence). Deletions cut 2 bases from V and 8 bases from J, with 10 bases between. The CDR3 sequence is 13 residues long.

This rearrangement joins TRBV7-9 to TRBJ1-1, with a weak D call TRBD1 (6 bases). V dropped 3 bases and J dropped 1 base, with 15 bases sitting between them. Germline CDR1 reads SEHNR; CDR2 reads FQNEAQ (reference sequence). This CDR3 has 16 residues. The CDR3 loop reads CASSFPPGHQNTEAFF. The CDR3 nucleotides are TGTGCCAGCAGCTTCCCGCCGGGACACCAGAACACTGAAGCTTTCTTT. The entire variable domain, with the rest obtained from reference TRBV7-9 and TRBJ1-1, is as follows: DTGVSQNPRHKITKRGQNVTFRCDPISEHNRLYWYRQTLGQGPEFLTYFQNEAQLEKSRLLSDRFSAERPKGSFSTLEIQRTEQGDSAMYLCASSFPPGHQNTEAFFGQGTRLTVV.

This chain links TRBV7-8 with TRBJ2-7; a possible D gene is TRBD2 (6 bases). Trimming took off 5 bases at V and 3 bases at J, with 26 bases between the two ends. The CDR3 loop spans 18 amino acids. Germline CDR1 and CDR2: SGHVS and FQNEAQ. The CDR3 nucleotides are TGTGCCAGCAGCCCCAACTATAATAATCGGGAGCGCAACTACGAGCAGTACTTC. It encodes CASSPNYNNRERNYEQYF.

V and J are TRBV4-2 and TRBJ2-7; D might be TRBD1 (5 bases). The length of the CDR3 is 14 residues. From germline, CDR1 is LGHNA and CDR2 YNFKEQ. V gave up 0 bases and J gave up 4 bases, with 10 bases separating them. CDR3 sequence: CASSQEARVYEQYF. The CDR3 nucleotides are TGTGCCAGCAGCCAAGAGGCCAGGGTGTACGAGCAGTACTTC.

The chain has TRBV7-9 and TRBJ2-3; D is undetermined. Trimming stripped 3 bases from V and 3 bases from J, with 13 bases between. The CDR3 is made up of 15 amino acids. Germline V gene data show CDR1 as SEHNR and CDR2 as FQNEAQ (reference sequence). This CDR3 is CASSLWRSSTDTQYF. CDR3 in DNA: TGTGCCAGCAGCTTGTGGCGATCTTCAACAGATACGCAGTATTTT.

This clonotype was counted between two and nine times. The chain carries TRBV6-2 or TRBV6-3 and TRBJ2-4; TRBD1 is a possible D gene (5 bases). In germline, CDR1 is MNHEY, CDR2 SVGEGT. Trimming left V 0 bases short and J 5 bases short, with 14 bases between. The CDR3 loop spans 16 amino acids. CDR3 sequence: CASSYSAGAVENIQYF. For the CDR3, the DNA is TGTGCCAGCAGTTACTCAGCTGGGGCGGTCGAAAACATTCAGTACTTC.

The chain is built from TRBV20-1 and TRBJ2-7, with D maybe TRBD1 (5 bases). CDR3 length equals 12 residues. Germline CDR1 reads DFQATT; CDR2 reads SNEGSKA (reference sequence). V lost 3 bases to trimming and J lost 3 bases, with 9 bases between them. The CDR3 DNA is TGCAGTGCTAGGTGGCAGGGCTACGAGCAGTACTTC. Its translation: CSARWQGYEQYF.